This T cell receptor (beta chain) was captured in a study of blood T cell repertoires in COVID-19. The V end lost 4 bases, the J end lost 1 base, and 14 bases lay between the germline ends. Germline V gives CDR1 MDHEN, CDR2 SYDVKM. The CDR3 is made up of 16 amino acids. Generated by immunoSEQ multiplex PCR, the TCRdb table keeps only in-frame clones and is missing some. Of about 280,000 clones listed, more than 75% were seen once; the top ten hold just under 9%. Sequencing used peripheral blood. The chain links TRBV28 to TRBJ1-5; D is perhaps TRBD1 (6 bases). This sequence was found in a man aged 40-55 years with active or convalescent COVID-19. The CDR3 spells CASSWTRGASNQPQHF. The CDR3 DNA is TGTGCCAGCAGTTGGACTCGGGGGGCGAGCAATCAGCCCCAGCATTTT.